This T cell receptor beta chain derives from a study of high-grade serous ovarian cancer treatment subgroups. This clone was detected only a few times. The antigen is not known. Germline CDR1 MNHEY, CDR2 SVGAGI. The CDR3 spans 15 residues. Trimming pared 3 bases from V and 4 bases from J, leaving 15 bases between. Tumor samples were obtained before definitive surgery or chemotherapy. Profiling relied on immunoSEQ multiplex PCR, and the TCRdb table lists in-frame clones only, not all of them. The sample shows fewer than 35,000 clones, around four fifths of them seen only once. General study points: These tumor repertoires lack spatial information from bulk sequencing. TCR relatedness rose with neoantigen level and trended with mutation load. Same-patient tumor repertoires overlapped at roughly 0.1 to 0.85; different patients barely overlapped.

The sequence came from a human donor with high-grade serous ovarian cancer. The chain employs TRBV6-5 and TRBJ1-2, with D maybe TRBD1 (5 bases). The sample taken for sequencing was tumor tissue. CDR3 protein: CASSYSLGTFYGYTF. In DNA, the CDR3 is TGTGCCAGCAGTTATTCCCTAGGGACCTTCTATGGCTACACCTTC.